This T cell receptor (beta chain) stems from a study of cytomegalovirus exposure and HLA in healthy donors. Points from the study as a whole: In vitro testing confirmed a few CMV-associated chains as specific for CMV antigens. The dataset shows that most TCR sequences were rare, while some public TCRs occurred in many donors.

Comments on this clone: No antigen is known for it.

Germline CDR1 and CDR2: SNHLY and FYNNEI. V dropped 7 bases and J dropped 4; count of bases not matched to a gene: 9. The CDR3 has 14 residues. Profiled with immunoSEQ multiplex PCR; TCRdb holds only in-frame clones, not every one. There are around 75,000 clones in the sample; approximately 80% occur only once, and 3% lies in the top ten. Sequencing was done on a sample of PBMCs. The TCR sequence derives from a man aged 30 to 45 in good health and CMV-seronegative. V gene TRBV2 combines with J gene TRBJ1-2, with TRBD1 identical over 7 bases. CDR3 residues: CASTQGVGAYGYTF. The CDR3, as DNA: TGTGCCAGCACCCAGGGGGTCGGGGCCTATGGCTACACCTTC.